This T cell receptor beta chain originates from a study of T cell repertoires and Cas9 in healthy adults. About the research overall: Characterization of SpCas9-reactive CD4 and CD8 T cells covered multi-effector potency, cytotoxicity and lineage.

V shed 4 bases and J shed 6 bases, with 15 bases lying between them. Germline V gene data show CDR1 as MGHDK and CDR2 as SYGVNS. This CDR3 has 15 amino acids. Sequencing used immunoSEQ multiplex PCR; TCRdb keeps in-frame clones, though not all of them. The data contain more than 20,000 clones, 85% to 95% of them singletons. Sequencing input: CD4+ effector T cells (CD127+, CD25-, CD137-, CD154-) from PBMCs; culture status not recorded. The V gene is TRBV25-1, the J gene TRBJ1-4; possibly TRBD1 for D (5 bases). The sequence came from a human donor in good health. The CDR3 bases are TGTGCCAGCAGTGGCCCGACGGGGGGTGATGAAAAACTGTTTTTT. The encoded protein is CASSGPTGGDEKLFF. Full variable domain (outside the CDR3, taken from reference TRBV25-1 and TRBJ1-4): EADIYQTPRYLVIGTGKKITLECSQTMGHDKMYWYQQDPGMELHLIHYSYGVNSTEKGDLSSESTVSRIRTEHFPLTLESARPSHTSQYLCASSGPTGGDEKLFFGSGTQLSVL.